The subject of this entry is one TCR beta chain. Antigen: not known. The CDR3 contains 16 residues. In germline, CDR1 is SGHRS, CDR2 YFSETQ. After removal of 3 bases from V and 1 base from J, the junction contained 5 bases not matched to a gene. The donors were members of the approximately 120-subject validation cohort (separate from the 666-subject first cohort). These data come from a study of cytomegalovirus exposure and HLA in healthy donors. Overall study results and limits: The finding came from a later analysis; first-cohort TCR clusters tended to co-occur in the 110 or so validation repertoires. There were some public TCRs occurring in many donors, but most TCR sequences were rare.

TCRdb's table, derived via immunoSEQ multiplex PCR, lists solely in-frame clones and lacks some. This sample yields 250,000 to 300,000 clones, of which roughly 85% are seen a single time; roughly 0.99% belongs to the top ten. This TCR was recovered from a woman aged 18 to 35 in good health and CMV-seronegative. Sequencing input: PBMCs. The chain uses TRBV5-1 and TRBJ2-1, with 9 positions matching TRBD2. The CDR3 reads CASSSIAGESYNEQFF. The CDR3 nucleotides read TGCGCCAGCAGCTCAATAGCGGGGGAATCCTACAATGAGCAGTTCTTC.